Listed below are T cell receptor beta chains from one sample, sequenced in a study of blood T cell repertoires in COVID-19. The method was immunoSEQ multiplex PCR; TCRdb's version includes in-frame clones alone and lacks a portion of them. The sample includes more than 300,000 clones, over 75% of them seen just once. The sequencing input was peripheral blood. The receptors stem from a woman aged 25 to 39 with COVID-19, enrolled during active disease. Each CDR3 is given with its conserved first and last residue. The size field is filled for only some rows; it gives once, few, many or a size class.

TRBV7-9 | . | CASSPHAGAEEAFF
TRBV18 | . | CASSPPRGPEAKNIQYF
TRBV19 | . | CASSLGGDTQYF
TRBV10-3 | . | CAISPGQGGYEQYF
TRBV3-1/TRBV3-2 | . | CASSQGTAAATNEKLFF
TRBV7-2 | . | CASSLETGGGTQYF
TRBV4-1 | . | CASSQGLGLAGRIPYEQYF
TRBV5-8 | . | CASSPGKTATNEKLFF
TRBV11-2 | . | CASSLLAGGNEQFF
TRBV30 | . | CAWSKGLEETQYF
TRBV28 | . | CASSPDGARSPLHF
TRBV5-1 | . | CASGQTITGELFF
TRBV20-1 | . | CSASRQLNQPQHF
TRBV27 | . | CATRGTGTDTQYF
TRBV28 | . | CASSFGTVGGEQYF
TRBV3-1/TRBV3-2 | . | CASTQRGSYTEAFF
TRBV15 | . | CATSRDYGQSNTGELFF
TRBV13 | . | CASTSSGGAYEQYF
TRBV30 | . | CAWSPGTHSYEQYF
TRBV19 | once | CASRQQGATNEKLFF
TRBV19 | . | CASSISGGPSEQYF
TRBV11-1 | . | CASSLDRVSGANVLTF
TRBV4-1 | . | CASSQWTGVDTQYF
TRBV4-1 | . | CASSHLGQGGTEAFF
TRBV11-2 | . | CASSPDLRETQYF
TRBV11-3 | once | CASSQDNSYEQYF
TRBV5-1 | . | CASGDRRSTTEAFF
TRBV5-8 | . | CASSFGQGIVYGYTF
TRBV6-5 | . | CASSYSPGTGSGYTF
TRBV28 | . | CASTPVSYNEQFF
TRBV30 | once | CAWTGGARQETQYF
TRBV5-1 | . | CASSLPLVAQETQYF
TRBV28 | . | CASSSFGGPFF
TRBV12-3/TRBV12-4 | once | CASSPSSSPLHF
TRBV5-1 | . | CASSWGDREQYF
TRBV21-1 | once | CASSNSWTGTNTEAFF
TRBV7-9 | . | CASSPGAGGYEQFF
TRBV27 | . | CASSPLAGGGEQFF
TRBV28 | . | CASSRAGGPGYEQFF
TRBV9 | . | CASRGLATDTQYF
TRBV5-5 | . | CASSLASNQPQHF